Sequencing of this TCR beta chain was carried out in a study of low-dose radiotherapy and immunotherapy resistance in tumors. Study context: Dosing of intravenous cyclophosphamide at 200 mg/m2 occurred every two weeks and took place one day prior to radiation and immunotherapy.

Documented time point: after trial treatment. Regarding treatment: LDRT plus nivolumab, ipilimumab, low-dose cyclophosphamide and aspirin (RACIN trial). Donors were given nivolumab, ipilimumab, aspirin, low-dose cyclophosphamide and low-dose radiotherapy. Advanced solid tumors lacking tumor-infiltrating lymphocytes characterized eligible patients. This clonotype was observed many times. Alpha- and beta-chain coverage of first-strand cDNA came from TRAV- and TRBV-specific primers. Over about 19 PCR cycles, TCRs were amplified from a constant-region primer and V-primer adapter. Isolated mRNA underwent amplification by in vitro transcription. TCRdb analysed the reads with MiXCR anew, one entry per CDR3 protein. The sample lists 95,000 to 100,000 distinct CDR3 sequences, around 20% occurring once. V shed 4 bases and J 7 bases; nucleotides not matched to a gene: 12. The CDR3 length is 16 residues. The germline V gene encodes CDR1 SGDLS and CDR2 YYNGEE.

The sequence came from a male donor with prostate cancer. The sample consisted of PBMCs, taken after low-dose radiotherapy plus immunotherapy. The chain couples TRBV9 to TRBJ2-3; 10 bases agree with TRBD1. The CDR3 DNA follows: TGTGCCAGCAGCCCACGGGGGACAGGGGAGGGAAATACGCAGTATTTT. Protein product: CASSPRGTGEGNTQYF.